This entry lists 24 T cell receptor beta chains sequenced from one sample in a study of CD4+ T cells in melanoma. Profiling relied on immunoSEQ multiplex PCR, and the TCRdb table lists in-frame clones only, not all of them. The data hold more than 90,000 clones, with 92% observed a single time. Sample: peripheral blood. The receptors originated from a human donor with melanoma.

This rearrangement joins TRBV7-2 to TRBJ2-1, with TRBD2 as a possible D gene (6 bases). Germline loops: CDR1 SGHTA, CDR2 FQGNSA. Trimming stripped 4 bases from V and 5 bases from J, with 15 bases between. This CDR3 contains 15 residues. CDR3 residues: CASSSRDWADNEQFF. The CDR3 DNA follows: TGTGCCAGCAGCTCCCGGGACTGGGCGGACAATGAGCAGTTCTTC. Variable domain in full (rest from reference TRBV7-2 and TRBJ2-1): GAGVSQSPSNKVTEKGKDVELRCDPISGHTALYWYRQSLGQGLEFLIYFQGNSAPDKSGLPSDRFSAERTGGSVSTLTIQRTQQEDSAVYLCASSSRDWADNEQFFGPGTRLTVL.

CDR3 bases: TGTGCCAGCAGCTTACGGGGGGCTGGCTACACCTTC. The encoded protein is CASSLRGAGYTF. V is TRBV7-3 and J is TRBJ1-2, with a weak D call TRBD1 (6 bases). Per germline, CDR1 SGHTA and CDR2 FQGTGA. The CDR3 runs to 12 residues. The V gene lost 2 bases and the J gene lost 7 bases, with 8 bases spanning the gap.

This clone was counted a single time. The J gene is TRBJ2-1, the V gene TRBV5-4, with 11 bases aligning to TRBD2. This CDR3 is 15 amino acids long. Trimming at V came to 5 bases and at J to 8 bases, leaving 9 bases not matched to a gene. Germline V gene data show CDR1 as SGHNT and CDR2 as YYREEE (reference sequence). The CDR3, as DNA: TGTGCCAGCAGTCAAGGACTAGCGGGTGGGGATGAGCAGTTCTTC. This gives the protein CASSQGLAGGDEQFF.

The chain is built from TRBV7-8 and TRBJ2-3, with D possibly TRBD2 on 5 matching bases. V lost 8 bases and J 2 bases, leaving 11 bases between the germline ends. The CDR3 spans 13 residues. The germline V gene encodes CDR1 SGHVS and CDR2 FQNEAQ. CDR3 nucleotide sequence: TGTGCCAGCTCCGGACTTGCCACAGATACGCAGTATTTT. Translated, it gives CASSGLATDTQYF.

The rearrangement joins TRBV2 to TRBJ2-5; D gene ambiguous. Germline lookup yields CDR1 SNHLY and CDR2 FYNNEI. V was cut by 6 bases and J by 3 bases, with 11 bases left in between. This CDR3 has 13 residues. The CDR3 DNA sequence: TGTGCCAGCAGCCCCGGGCCCGAAGAGACCCAGTACTTC. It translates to CASSPGPEETQYF.

DNA of the CDR3: TGTGCCAGCAGCTTAGCCACGGCCGGAGACGGGACCCAGTACTTC. It codes for CASSLATAGDGTQYF. The chain couples TRBV7-6 to TRBJ2-5; no definite D call. The ends were cut back, 0 bases at V and 7 bases at J, with 15 bases in the middle. Germline V gene lookup returns CDR1 SGHVS and CDR2 FNYEAQ. This CDR3 region has 15 residues.

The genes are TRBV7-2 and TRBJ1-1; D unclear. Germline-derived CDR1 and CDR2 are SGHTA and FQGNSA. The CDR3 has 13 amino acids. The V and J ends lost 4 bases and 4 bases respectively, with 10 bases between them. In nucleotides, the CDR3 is TGTGCCAGCAGCTCGGTTATAGGCACTGAAGCTTTCTTT. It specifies CASSSVIGTEAFF.

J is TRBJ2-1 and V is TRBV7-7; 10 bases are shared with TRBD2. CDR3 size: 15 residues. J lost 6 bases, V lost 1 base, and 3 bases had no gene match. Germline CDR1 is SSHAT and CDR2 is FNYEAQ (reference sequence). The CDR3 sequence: CASSLGTSGVNEQFF. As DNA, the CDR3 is TGTGCCAGCAGCTTAGGGACTAGCGGAGTCAATGAGCAGTTCTTC. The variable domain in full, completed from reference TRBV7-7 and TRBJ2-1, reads GAGVSQSPRYKVTKRGQDVTLRCDPISSHATLYWYQQALGQGPEFLTYFNYEAQPDKSGLPSDRFSAERPEGSISTLTIQRTEQRDSAMYRCASSLGTSGVNEQFFGPGTRLTVL.

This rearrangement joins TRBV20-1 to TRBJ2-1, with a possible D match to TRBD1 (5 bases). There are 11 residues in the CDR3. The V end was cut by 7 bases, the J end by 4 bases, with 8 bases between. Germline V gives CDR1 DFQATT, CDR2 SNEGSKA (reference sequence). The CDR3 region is CSVGPYNEQFF. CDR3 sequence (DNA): TGCAGTGTGGGGCCGTACAATGAGCAGTTCTTC.

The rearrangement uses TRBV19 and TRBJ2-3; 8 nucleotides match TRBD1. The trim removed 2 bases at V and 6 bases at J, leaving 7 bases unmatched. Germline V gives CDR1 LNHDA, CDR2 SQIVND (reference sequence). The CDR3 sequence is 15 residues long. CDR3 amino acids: CASSIRTGSVDTQYF. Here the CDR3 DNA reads TGTGCCAGTAGTATAAGGACAGGGAGTGTTGATACGCAGTATTTT.

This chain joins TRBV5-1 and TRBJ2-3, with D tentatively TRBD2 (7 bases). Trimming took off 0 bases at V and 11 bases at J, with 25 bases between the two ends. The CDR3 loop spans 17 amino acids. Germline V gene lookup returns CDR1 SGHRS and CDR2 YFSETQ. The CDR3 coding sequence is TGCGCCAGCAGCTTGGAACCTTGGGGGGGGCCGACCCGTCAGCAGTATTTT. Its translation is CASSLEPWGGPTRQQYF.

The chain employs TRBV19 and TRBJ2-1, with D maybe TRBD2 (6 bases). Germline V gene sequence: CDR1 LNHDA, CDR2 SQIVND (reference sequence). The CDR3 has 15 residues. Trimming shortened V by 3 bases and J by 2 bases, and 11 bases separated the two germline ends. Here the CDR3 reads CASSIKTGAYNEQFF. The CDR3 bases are TGTGCCAGTAGTATTAAGACGGGAGCCTACAATGAGCAGTTCTTC.

CDR3 nucleotide sequence: TGTGCCAGCAGTTACGAGGGGCCGGGGGGGCGAGGAGAGCAGTACTTC. Amino acids: CASSYEGPGGRGEQYF. The chain employs TRBV6-6 and TRBJ2-7, with 8 bases lining up with TRBD2. The CDR3 covers 16 residues. The trim removed 2 bases at V and 7 bases at J, leaving 13 bases unmatched. Germline V CDR1 and CDR2: MNHNY, SVGAGI (reference sequence).

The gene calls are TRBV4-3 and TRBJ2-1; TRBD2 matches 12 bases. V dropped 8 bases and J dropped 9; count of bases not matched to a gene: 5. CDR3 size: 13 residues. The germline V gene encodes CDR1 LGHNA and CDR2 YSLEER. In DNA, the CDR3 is TGCGCCAGCTCACTAGCGGGGGGAGGTGAGCAGTTCTTC. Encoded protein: CASSLAGGGEQFF.

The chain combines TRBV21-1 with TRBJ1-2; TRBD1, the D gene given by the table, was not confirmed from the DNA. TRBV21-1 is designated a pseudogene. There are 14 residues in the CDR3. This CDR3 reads CASSVQGPRWGYTF. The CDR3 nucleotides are TGTGCCAGCAGCGTACAGGGGCCGCGTTGGGGCTACACCTTC.

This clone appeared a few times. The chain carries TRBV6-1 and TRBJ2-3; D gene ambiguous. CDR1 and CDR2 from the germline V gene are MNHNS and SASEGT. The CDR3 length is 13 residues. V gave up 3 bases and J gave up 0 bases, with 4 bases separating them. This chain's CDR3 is CASSDPSTDTQYF. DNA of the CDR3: TGTGCCAGCAGTGACCCTAGCACAGATACGCAGTATTTT.

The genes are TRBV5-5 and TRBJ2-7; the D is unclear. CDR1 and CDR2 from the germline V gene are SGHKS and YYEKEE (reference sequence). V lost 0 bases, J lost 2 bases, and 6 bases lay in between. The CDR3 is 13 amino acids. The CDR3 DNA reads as TGTGCCAGCAGCTTGGAGGTGGCCTACGAGCAGTACTTC. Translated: CASSLEVAYEQYF.

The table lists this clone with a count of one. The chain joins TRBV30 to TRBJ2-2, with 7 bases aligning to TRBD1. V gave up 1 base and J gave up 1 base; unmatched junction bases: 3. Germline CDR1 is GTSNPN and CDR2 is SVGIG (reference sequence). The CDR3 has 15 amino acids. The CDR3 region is CAWSAGTVNTGELFF. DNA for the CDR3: TGTGCCTGGAGTGCCGGGACAGTGAACACCGGGGAGCTGTTTTTT.

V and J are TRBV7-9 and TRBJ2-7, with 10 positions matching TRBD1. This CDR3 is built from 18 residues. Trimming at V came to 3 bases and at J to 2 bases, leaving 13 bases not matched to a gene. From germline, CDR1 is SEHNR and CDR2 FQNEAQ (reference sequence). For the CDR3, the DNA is TGTGCCAGCAGCTTTCCCGGGACAGGGGTCGAACGCGCCTACGAGCAGTACTTC. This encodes CASSFPGTGVERAYEQYF.

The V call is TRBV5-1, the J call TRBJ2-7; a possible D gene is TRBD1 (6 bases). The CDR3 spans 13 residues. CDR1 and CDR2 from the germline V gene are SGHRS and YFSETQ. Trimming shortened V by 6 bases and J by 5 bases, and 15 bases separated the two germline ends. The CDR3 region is CASTRPGVNEQYF. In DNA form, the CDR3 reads TGCGCCAGCACACGTCCAGGGGTGAACGAGCAGTACTTC.

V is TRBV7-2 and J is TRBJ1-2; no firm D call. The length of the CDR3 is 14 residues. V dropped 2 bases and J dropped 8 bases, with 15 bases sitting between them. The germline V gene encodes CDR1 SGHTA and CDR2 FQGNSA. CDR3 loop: CASSLPAGKSGYTF. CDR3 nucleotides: TGTGCCAGCAGCTTACCCGCAGGAAAGTCGGGCTACACCTTC.

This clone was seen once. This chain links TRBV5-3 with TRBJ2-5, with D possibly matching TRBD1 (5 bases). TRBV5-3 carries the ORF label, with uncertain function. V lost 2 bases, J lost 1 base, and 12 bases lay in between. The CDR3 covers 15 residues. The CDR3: CARSFIQVIQETQYF. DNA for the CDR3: TGTGCCAGAAGCTTTATACAGGTCATCCAAGAGACCCAGTACTTC.

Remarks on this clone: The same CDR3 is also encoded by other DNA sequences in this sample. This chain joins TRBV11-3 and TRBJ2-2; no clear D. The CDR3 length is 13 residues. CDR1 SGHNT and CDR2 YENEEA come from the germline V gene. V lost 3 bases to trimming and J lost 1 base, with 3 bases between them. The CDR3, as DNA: TGTGCCAGCAGCTTCCTGAACACCGGGGAGCTGTTTTTT. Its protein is CASSFLNTGELFF.

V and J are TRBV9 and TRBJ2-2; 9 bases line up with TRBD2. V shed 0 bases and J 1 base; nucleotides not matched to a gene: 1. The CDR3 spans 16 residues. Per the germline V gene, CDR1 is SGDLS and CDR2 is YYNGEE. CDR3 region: CASSVGSGRNTGELFF. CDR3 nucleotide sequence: TGTGCCAGCAGCGTAGGTAGCGGGAGGAACACCGGGGAGCTGTTTTTT.